This T cell receptor (beta chain) was recovered during a study of blood T cell repertoires in COVID-19. Study details: Researchers got acute and convalescent COVID-19 samples from the United States, Italy and Spain. Nucleic acid was either cDNA or gDNA, and it came from T cells, B-cell-depleted T cells, or PBMCs.

Produced via immunoSEQ multiplex PCR; TCRdb's table is partial and in-frame only. The sample shows 140,000 to 150,000 clones, almost 90% of them seen only once. With 5 bases clipped from V and 0 bases from J, the junction kept 6 bases outside the gene matches. Germline CDR1 reads LNHDA; CDR2 reads SQIVND (reference sequence). CDR3 length equals 16 residues. Sequencing used peripheral blood. The clonotype originates from a human donor in a cohort sampled during active COVID-19. The rearrangement links TRBV19 to TRBJ1-4, with 7 positions matching TRBD1. In nucleotides, the CDR3 is TGTGCCAGTAGTCGAGGGACAGATGCAACTAATGAAAAACTGTTTTTT. This gives the protein CASSRGTDATNEKLFF.